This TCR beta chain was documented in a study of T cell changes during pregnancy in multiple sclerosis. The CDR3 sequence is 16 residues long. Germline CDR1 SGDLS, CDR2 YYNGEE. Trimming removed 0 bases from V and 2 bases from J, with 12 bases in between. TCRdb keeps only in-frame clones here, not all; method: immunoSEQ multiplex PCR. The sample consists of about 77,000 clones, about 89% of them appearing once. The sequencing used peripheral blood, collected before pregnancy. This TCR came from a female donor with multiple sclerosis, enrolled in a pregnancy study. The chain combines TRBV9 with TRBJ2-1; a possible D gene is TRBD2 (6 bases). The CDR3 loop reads CASSVVPGEAYNEQFF. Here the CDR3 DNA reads TGTGCCAGCAGCGTAGTTCCGGGAGAAGCCTACAATGAGCAGTTCTTC.